This TCR beta chain emerged from a study of cytomegalovirus exposure and HLA in healthy donors. At the level of the study: The Caucasian-associated ancestry cluster contained 81% of the approximately 410 genotyped donors.

The CDR3 has 16 residues. Germline V CDR1 and CDR2: LGHNA, YNFKEQ. V dropped 7 bases and J dropped 5; count of bases not matched to a gene: 10. General study findings and limits: A later analysis linked a missense variant in DCLRE1C to the trimming of TCR beta V and J genes. Later analysis suggested links between common viral pathogens and several top significant clusters.

Note on this clone: The antigen remains unidentified.

Primers for the PCR totalled 60 Vbeta and 13 Jbeta. Profiled with immunoSEQ multiplex PCR; TCRdb holds only in-frame clones, not every one. The sample has about 160,000 clones; 76% are singletons. The sequence was collected from a female donor in good health and CMV-seronegative. Sequences were obtained from PBMCs. The chain joins TRBV4-2 to TRBJ2-5; 13 bases are a match to TRBD2. CDR3 sequence: CASNPGTSGVLETQYF. The DNA for the CDR3 is TGTGCCAGCAACCCCGGGACTAGCGGGGTATTGGAGACCCAGTACTTC.